This entry lists 14 T cell receptor beta chains sequenced from one sample in a study of shared clonotypes between healthy human individuals. Clones were sequenced by immunoSEQ multiplex PCR, and TCRdb holds only the in-frame ones, with some missing. This table holds 490,000 or so clones, roughly 85% found once. Sequenced input: PBMCs. All receptors derive from a woman between 35 and 50 years old in good health. Some clones in this sample may be carry-over from other donors' samples.

The sample holds many counts of this clone. V gene TRBV19 combines with J gene TRBJ2-7, with TRBD1 matching 9 bases. CDR3 size: 21 residues. The germline V gene has CDR1 LNHDA and CDR2 SQIVND (reference sequence). Trimming cost V 3 bases and J 0 bases; bases outside gene matches: 21. Written as DNA, the CDR3 is TGTGCCAGTAGTATTTTTTTGGTTGGGACAGGGAATGGATCGGGCTCCTACGAGCAGTACTTC. Its translation is CASSIFLVGTGNGSGSYEQYF.

The V call is TRBV28, the J call TRBJ1-2; D ambiguous. V was clipped by 3 bases and J by 0 bases, with 14 bases between them. The CDR3 totals 16 residues. CDR1 and CDR2 from the germline V gene are MDHEN and SYDVKM. DNA for the CDR3: TGTGCCAGCAGTTTCGGTCGGGCGGATACTAACTATGGCTACACCTTC. Translating it yields CASSFGRADTNYGYTF.

V and J are TRBV7-9 and TRBJ2-7; no clear D gene. Trimming cost V 5 bases and J 3 bases, with 11 bases left between them. Germline V gene data show CDR1 as SEHNR and CDR2 as FQNEAQ (reference sequence). This CDR3 region has 13 residues. CDR3 nucleotide sequence: TGTGCCAGCAGCCCGATGGGCAGCTACGAGCAGTACTTC. This gives the protein CASSPMGSYEQYF.

The chain uses TRBV10-3 and TRBJ1-6; D is possibly TRBD1 (5 bases). CDR3 length: 17 residues. Germline V gene lookup returns CDR1 ENHRY and CDR2 SYGVKD. V was clipped by 6 bases and J by 7 bases, with 22 bases between them. The CDR3 region has the DNA TGTGCCATCAGGGGGGACCGCCTGTCTCCAGAAAATTCACCCCTCCACTTT. The encoded protein is CAIRGDRLSPENSPLHF.

The V gene is TRBV15, the J gene TRBJ1-4; the match to TRBD1 covers 8 bases. The CDR3 runs to 14 residues. In germline, CDR1 is LNHNV, CDR2 YYDKDF (reference sequence). With V trimmed by 1 base and J by 7 bases, 2 bases remained unmatched. The CDR3 DNA sequence: TGTGCCACCAGCAGAGCCAGGGGGCTTGAAAAACTGTTTTTT. Translating gives CATSRARGLEKLFF.

J is TRBJ2-2 and V is TRBV7-8, with D possibly TRBD2 on 5 matching bases. The length of the CDR3 is 16 residues. V lost 5 bases, J lost 0 bases, and 13 bases lay in between. The germline CDR1 and CDR2 sequences are SGHVS and FQNEAQ. CDR3 coding DNA: TGTGCCAGCAGCCTCACTAGGGCCGCGAACACCGGGGAGCTGTTTTTT. This gives the protein CASSLTRAANTGELFF.

The chain combines TRBV20-1 with TRBJ2-5; D not resolved. CDR3 length: 11 amino acids. V shed 7 bases and J shed 5 bases, with 11 bases lying between them. CDR1 DFQATT and CDR2 SNEGSKA come from the germline V gene (reference sequence). CDR3 sequence: CSGQLQETQYF. In DNA form, the CDR3 reads TGCAGTGGCCAGCTGCAGGAGACCCAGTACTTC.

The chain couples TRBV7-9 to TRBJ2-6; 8 bases match TRBD2. Germline V gene sequence: CDR1 SEHNR, CDR2 FQNEAQ (reference sequence). The CDR3 covers 19 residues. J lost 0 bases, V lost 0 bases, and 7 bases had no gene match. The CDR3 region is CASSLASGSLLSGANVLTF. In DNA form, the CDR3 reads TGTGCCAGCAGCTTAGCGAGCGGGAGCCTACTCTCTGGGGCCAACGTCCTGACTTTC.

This chain joins TRBV7-8 and TRBJ2-7; D remains unclear. The CDR3 is made up of 11 amino acids. Trimming took 4 bases from V and 3 from J, leaving 4 bases between them. Per the germline V gene, CDR1 is SGHVS and CDR2 is FQNEAQ. The CDR3 protein is CASSYHYEQYF. The CDR3 bases are TGTGCCAGCAGCTACCACTACGAGCAGTACTTC.

This chain uses TRBV7-9 with TRBJ1-2, with 8 positions matching TRBD1. This CDR3 region has 14 residues. Germline V gene sequence: CDR1 SEHNR, CDR2 FQNEAQ (reference sequence). Unmatched junction bases numbered 7, after V lost 7 bases and J lost 3 bases. CDR3 bases: TGTGCCAGCAACCCGACAGGGGTTGACTATGGCTACACCTTC. The encoded protein is CASNPTGVDYGYTF. Supplemented by reference TRBV7-9 and TRBJ1-2, the full variable domain reads DTGVSQNPRHKITKRGQNVTFRCDPISEHNRLYWYRQTLGQGPEFLTYFQNEAQLEKSRLLSDRFSAERPKGSFSTLEIQRTEQGDSAMYLCASNPTGVDYGYTFGSGTRLTVV.

This rearrangement joins TRBV7-9 to TRBJ1-4; TRBD1 aligns across 9 bases. The CDR3 contains 15 residues. After removal of 5 bases from V and 7 bases from J, the junction contained 8 bases not matched to a gene. CDR1 and CDR2 from the germline V gene are SEHNR and FQNEAQ (reference sequence). The CDR3 reads CASSGTGQGSEKLFF. The CDR3, as DNA: TGTGCCAGCAGCGGAACGGGACAGGGTAGTGAAAAACTGTTTTTT.

V is TRBV5-4 and J is TRBJ2-3; D is ambiguous. Germline loops: CDR1 SGHNT, CDR2 YYREEE (reference sequence). The CDR3 spans 12 residues. V was trimmed by 3 bases and J by 4 bases, leaving 6 bases between them. Here the CDR3 DNA reads TGTGCCAGCAGCTCCGGCGCAGATACGCAGTATTTT. Its protein product is CASSSGADTQYF.

The count of this clone is one. V usage is TRBV27 and J usage is TRBJ2-7, with 9 bases aligning to TRBD2. From germline, CDR1 is MNHEY and CDR2 SMNVEV (reference sequence). The J segment lost 3 bases and the V segment lost 3 bases, leaving 12 bases of the junction unmatched. This CDR3 spans 17 amino acids. The CDR3 region is CASSLQGIAGVLYEQYF. DNA for the CDR3: TGTGCCAGCAGTTTGCAGGGGATAGCGGGAGTTCTCTACGAGCAGTACTTC.

This clone showed up just once. The genes are TRBV5-4 and TRBJ2-3, with a tentative D call TRBD2 (5 bases). Trimming cost V 4 bases and J 4 bases, with 22 bases left between them. The germline CDR1 and CDR2 sequences are SGHNT and YYREEE (reference sequence). There are 17 residues in the CDR3. The chain's CDR3 is CASSGYGVGPRADTQYF. The DNA of the CDR3 is TGTGCCAGCAGCGGCTACGGGGTGGGCCCTAGGGCAGATACGCAGTATTTT. Using reference TRBV5-4 and TRBJ2-3 for the parts outside the CDR3, the full variable domain is ETGVTQSPTHLIKTRGQQVTLRCSSQSGHNTVSWYQQALGQGPQFIFQYYREEENGRGNFPPRFSGLQFPNYSSELNVNALELDDSALYLCASSGYGVGPRADTQYFGPGTRLTVL.